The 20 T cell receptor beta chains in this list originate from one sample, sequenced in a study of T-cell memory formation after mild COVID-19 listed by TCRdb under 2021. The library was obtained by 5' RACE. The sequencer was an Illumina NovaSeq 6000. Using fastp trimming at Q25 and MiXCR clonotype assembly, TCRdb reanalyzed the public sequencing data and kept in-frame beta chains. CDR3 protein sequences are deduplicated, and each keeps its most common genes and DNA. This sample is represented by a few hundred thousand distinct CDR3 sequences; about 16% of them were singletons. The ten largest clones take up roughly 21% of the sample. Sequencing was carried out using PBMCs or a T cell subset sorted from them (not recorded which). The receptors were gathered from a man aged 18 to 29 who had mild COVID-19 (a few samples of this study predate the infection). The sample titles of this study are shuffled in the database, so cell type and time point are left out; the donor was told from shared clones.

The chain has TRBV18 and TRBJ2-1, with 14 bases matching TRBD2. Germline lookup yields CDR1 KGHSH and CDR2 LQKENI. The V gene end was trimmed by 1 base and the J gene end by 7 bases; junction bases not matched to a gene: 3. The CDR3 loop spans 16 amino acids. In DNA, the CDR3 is TGTGCCAGCTCACCACGACTAGCGGGGGGGAAGAATGAGCAGTTCTTC. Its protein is CASSPRLAGGKNEQFF.

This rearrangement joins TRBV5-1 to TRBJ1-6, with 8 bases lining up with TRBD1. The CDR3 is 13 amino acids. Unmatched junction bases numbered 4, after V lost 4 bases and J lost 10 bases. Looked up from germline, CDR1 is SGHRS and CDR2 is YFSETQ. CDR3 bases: TGCGCCAGCAGCACAGGGGGGCCATCACCCCTCCACTTT. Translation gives CASSTGGPSPLHF.

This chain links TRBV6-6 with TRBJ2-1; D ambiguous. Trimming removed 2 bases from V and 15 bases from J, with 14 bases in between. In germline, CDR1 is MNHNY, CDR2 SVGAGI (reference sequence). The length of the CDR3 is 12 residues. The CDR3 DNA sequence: TGTGCCAGCAGTTACCCCGAATCCACCCCGTTCTTC. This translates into CASSYPESTPFF.

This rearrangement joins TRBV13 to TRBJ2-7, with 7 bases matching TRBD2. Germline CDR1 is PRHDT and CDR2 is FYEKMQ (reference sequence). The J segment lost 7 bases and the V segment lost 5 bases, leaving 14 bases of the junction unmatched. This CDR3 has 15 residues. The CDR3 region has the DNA TGTGCCAGCAGCGCCAACGACCCCGGGAGGTATGAGCAGTACGTC. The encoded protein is CASSANDPGRYEQYV.

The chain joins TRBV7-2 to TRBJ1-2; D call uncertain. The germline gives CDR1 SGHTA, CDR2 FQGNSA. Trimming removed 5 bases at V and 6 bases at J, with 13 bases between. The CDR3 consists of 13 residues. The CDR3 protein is CASSPQLGHGYTF. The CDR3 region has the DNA TGTGCCAGCAGCCCCCAGTTAGGGCATGGCTACACCTTC.

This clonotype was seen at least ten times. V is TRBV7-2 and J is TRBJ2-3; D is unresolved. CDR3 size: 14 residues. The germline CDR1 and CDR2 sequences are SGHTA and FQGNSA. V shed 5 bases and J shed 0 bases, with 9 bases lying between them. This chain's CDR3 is CASSPGRSTDTQYF. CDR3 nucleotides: TGTGCCAGCAGCCCCGGGCGGAGCACAGATACGCAGTATTTT.

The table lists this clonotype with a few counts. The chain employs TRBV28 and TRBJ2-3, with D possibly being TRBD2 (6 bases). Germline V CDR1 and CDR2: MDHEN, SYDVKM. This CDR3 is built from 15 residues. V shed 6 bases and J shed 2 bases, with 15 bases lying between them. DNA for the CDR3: TGTGCCAGCAGAACCCGGGACTTAGACACAGATACGCAGTATTTT. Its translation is CASRTRDLDTDTQYF.

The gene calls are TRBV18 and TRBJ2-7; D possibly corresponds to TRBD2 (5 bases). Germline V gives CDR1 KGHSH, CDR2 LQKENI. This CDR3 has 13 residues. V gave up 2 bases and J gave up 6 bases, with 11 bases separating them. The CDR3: CASSPGVGSEQYV. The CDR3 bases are TGTGCCAGCTCACCAGGGGTTGGGAGCGAGCAGTACGTC.

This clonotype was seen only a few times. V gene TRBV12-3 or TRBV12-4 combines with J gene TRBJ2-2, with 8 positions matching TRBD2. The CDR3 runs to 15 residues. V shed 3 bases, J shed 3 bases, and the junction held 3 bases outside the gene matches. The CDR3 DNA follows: TGTGCCAGCAGTTTGCGGGGGGTACACACCGGGGAGCTGTTTTTT. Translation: CASSLRGVHTGELFF.

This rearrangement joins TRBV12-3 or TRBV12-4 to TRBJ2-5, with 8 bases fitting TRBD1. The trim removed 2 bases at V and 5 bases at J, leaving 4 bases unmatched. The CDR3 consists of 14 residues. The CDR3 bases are TGTGCCAGCAGTTTAATCCAGGGGGCGGAGACCCAGTACTTC. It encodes CASSLIQGAETQYF.

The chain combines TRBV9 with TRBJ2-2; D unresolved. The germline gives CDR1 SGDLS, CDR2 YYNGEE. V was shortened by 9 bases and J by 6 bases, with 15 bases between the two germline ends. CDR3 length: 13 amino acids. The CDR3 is CATPAYRAGELFF. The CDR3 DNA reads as TGTGCCACCCCCGCCTATCGGGCCGGGGAGCTGTTTTTT.

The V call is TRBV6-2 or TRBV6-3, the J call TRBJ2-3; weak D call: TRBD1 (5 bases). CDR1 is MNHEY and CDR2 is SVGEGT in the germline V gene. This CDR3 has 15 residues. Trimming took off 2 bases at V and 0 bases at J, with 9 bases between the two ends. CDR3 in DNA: TGTGCCAGCAGTTACAGGGGCTCTAGCACAGATACGCAGTATTTT. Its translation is CASSYRGSSTDTQYF.

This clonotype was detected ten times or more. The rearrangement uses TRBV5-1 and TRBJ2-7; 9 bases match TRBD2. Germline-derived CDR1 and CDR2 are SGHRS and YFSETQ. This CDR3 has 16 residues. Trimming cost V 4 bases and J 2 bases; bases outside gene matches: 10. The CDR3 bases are TGCGCCAGCAGCCCCCTTAGCGGGGGACCTGCCTACGAGCAGTACTTC. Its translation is CASSPLSGGPAYEQYF.

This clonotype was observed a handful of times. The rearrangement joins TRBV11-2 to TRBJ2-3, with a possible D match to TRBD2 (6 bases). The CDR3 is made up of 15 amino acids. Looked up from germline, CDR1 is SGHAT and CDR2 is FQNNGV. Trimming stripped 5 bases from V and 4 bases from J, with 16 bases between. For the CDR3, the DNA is TGTGCCAGCAGCCCCCGGGGGAGGAGCCCAGATACGCAGTATTTT. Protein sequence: CASSPRGRSPDTQYF.

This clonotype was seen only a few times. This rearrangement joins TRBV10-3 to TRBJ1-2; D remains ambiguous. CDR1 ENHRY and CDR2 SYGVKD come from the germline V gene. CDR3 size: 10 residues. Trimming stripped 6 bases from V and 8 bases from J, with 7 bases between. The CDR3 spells CAIRAGGYTF. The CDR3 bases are TGTGCCATCAGGGCGGGAGGCTACACCTTC.

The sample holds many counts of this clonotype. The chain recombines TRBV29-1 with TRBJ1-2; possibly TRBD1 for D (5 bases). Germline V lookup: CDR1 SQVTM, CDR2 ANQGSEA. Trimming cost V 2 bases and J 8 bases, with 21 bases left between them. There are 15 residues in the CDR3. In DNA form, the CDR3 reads TGCAGCGTTGAATTTGGGAGTGGGACCGGAGGGGGCTACACCTTC. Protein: CSVEFGSGTGGGYTF.

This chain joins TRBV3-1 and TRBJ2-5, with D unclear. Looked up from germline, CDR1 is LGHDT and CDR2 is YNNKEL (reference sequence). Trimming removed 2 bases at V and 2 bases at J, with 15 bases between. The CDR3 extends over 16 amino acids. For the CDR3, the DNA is TGTGCCAGCAGCCAACTGAACCGTTATCCACAAGAGACCCAGTACTTC. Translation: CASSQLNRYPQETQYF.

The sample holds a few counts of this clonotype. The CDR3 region has the DNA TGTGCCAGCAGACCGACAGGACAGGGTAGCAATCAGCCCCAGCATTTT. It codes for CASRPTGQGSNQPQHF. This chain uses TRBV6-5 with TRBJ1-5; 8 nucleotides align to TRBD1. This CDR3 is built from 16 residues. Germline CDR1 MNHEY, CDR2 SVGAGI. Losses at the gene ends were 6 bases for V and 0 bases for J; bases not matched to a gene: 7.

CDR3: CASSLALGQGSGNTIYF. The CDR3 region has the DNA TGTGCCAGCAGTTTAGCTTTGGGACAAGGCTCTGGAAACACCATATATTTT. This chain links TRBV12-3 or TRBV12-4 with TRBJ1-3, with D possibly being TRBD1 (6 bases). This CDR3 is 17 amino acids long. V shed 0 bases and J shed 0 bases, with 12 bases lying between them.

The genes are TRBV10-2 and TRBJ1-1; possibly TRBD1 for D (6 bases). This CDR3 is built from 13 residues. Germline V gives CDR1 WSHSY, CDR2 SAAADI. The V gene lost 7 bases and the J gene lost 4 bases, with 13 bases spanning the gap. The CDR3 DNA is TGCGCCAGCAACCTAGAGGGGGGCACTGAAGCTTTCTTT. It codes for CASNLEGGTEAFF.